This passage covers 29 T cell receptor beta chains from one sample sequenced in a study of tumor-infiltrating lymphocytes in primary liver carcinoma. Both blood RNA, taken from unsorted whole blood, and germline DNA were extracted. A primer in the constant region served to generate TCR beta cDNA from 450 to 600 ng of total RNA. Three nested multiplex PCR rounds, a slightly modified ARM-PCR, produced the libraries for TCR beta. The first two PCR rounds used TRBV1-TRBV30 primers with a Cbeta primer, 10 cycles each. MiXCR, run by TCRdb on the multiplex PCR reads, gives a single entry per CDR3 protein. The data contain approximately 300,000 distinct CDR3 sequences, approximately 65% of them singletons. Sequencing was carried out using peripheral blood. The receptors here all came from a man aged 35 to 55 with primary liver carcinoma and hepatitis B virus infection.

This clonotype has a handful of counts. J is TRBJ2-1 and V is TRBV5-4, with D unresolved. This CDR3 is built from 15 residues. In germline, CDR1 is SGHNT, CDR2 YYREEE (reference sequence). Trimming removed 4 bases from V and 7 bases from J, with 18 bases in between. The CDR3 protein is CASSPPYSSSNEQFF. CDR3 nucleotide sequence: TGTGCCAGCAGCCCCCCCTACTCCTCATCAAATGAGCAGTTCTTC.

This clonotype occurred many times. CDR3 sequence reads: CASSHPTSGRGYEQYF. The CDR3 DNA follows: TGCGCCAGCAGCCACCCCACTAGCGGGAGAGGATACGAGCAGTACTTC. The chain carries TRBV4-1 and TRBJ2-7; 11 bases match TRBD2. Losses at the gene ends were 3 bases for V and 4 bases for J; bases not matched to a gene: 8. The CDR3 is 16 amino acids. Looked up from germline, CDR1 is MGHRA and CDR2 is YSYEKL.

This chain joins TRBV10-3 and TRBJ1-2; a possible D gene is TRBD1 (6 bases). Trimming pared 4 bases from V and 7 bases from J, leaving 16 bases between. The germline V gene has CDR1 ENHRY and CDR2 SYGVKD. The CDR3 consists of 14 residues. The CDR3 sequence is CAISVQGSNSGYTF. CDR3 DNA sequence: TGTGCCATCAGTGTACAGGGAAGTAATAGTGGCTACACCTTC.

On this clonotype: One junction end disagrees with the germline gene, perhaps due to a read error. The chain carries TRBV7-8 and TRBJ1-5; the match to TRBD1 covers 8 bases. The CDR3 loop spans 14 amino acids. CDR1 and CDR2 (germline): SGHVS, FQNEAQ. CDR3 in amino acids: CVSSLGQGEQPQHF. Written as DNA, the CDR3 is TGTGTCAGCAGTCTCGGACAGGGTGAACAGCCCCAGCATTTT. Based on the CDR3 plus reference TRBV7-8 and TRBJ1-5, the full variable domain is GAGVSQSPRYKVAKRGQDVALRCDPISGHVSLFWYQQALGQGPEFLTYFQNEAQLDKSGLPSDRFFAERPEGSVSTLKIQRTQQEDSAVYLCVSSLGQGEQPQHFGDGTRLSIL.

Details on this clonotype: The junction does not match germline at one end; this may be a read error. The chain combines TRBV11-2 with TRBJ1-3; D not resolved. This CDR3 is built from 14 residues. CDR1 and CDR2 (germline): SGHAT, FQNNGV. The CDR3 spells CASSLLDTGNTIHF. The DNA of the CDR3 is TGTGCCAGCAGCTTATTAGACACTGGAAACACCATACACTTT. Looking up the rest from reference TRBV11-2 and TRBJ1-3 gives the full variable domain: EAGVAQSPRYKIIEKRQSVAFWCNPISGHATLYWYQQILGQGPKLLIQFQNNGVVDDSQLPKDRFSAERLKGVDSTLKIQPAKLEDSAVYLCASSLLDTGNTIHFGEGSWLTVV.

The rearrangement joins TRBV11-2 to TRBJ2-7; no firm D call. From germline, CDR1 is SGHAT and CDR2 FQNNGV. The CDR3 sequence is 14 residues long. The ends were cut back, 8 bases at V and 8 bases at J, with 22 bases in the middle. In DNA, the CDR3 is TGTGCCAGCTCCCTGGGCGCGGAACGCCTCAAGCAGTACTTC. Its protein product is CASSLGAERLKQYF.

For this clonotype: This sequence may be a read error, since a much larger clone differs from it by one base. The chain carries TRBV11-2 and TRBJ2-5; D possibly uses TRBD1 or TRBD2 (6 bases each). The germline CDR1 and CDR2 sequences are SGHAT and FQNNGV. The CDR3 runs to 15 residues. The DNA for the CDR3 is TGTGCCAGCAACTTAGTATCGGGGGCGGGGGAGACCCAGTACTTC. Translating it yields CASNLVSGAGETQYF.

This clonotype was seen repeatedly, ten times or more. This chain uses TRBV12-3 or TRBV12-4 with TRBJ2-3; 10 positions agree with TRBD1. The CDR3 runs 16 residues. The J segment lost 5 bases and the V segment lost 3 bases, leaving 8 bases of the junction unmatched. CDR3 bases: TGTGCCAGCAGTTTTTTCCGGGACAGGGGTCGAGATACGCAGTATTTT. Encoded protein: CASSFFRDRGRDTQYF.

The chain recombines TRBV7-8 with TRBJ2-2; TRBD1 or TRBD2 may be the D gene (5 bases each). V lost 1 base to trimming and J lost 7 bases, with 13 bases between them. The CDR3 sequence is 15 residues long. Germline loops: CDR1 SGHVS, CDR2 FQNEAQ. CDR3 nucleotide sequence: TGTGCCAGCAGCTTAGGGACATTCGGGATCGGGGAGCTGTTTTTT. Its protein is CASSLGTFGIGELFF.

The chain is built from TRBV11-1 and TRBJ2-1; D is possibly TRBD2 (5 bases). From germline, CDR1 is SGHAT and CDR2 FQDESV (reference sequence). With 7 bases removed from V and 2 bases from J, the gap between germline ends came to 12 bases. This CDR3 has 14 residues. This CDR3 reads CASISADPYNEQFF. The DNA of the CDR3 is TGTGCCAGCATCTCAGCGGACCCCTACAATGAGCAGTTCTTC.

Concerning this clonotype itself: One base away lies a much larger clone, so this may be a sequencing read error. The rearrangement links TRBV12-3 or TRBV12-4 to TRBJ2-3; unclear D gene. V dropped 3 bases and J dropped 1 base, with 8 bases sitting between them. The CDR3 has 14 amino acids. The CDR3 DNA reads TGTGCCAGCAGTTTCCGGATCGGCACAGATACGCAGTATTTT. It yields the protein CASSFRIGTDTQYF.

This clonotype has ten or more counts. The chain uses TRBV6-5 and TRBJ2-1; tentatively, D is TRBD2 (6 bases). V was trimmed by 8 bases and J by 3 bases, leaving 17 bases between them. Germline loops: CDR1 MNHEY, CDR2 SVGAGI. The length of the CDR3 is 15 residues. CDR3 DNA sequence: TGTGCCAGCCGCGGCGGAGGGCGAAACTACAATGAGCAGTTCTTC. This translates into CASRGGGRNYNEQFF.

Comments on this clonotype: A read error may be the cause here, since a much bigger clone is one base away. The CDR3 is CASSGRAAGELFF. In DNA form, the CDR3 reads TGCGCCAGCAGCGGGAGGGCCGCCGGGGAGCTGTTTTTT. The chain has TRBV10-1 and TRBJ2-2; 8 bases are shared with TRBD2. The trim removed 6 bases at V and 6 bases at J, leaving 3 bases unmatched. The CDR3 runs to 13 residues. Germline V gene lookup returns CDR1 WNHNN and CDR2 SYGVQD (reference sequence).

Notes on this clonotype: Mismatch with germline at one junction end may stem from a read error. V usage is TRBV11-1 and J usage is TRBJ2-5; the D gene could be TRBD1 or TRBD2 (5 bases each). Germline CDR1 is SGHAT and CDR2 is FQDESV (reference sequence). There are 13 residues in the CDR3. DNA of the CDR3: TGTGCCAACAGCTTAGATGGGACGGAGCCCCAGTACTTC. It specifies CANSLDGTEPQYF.

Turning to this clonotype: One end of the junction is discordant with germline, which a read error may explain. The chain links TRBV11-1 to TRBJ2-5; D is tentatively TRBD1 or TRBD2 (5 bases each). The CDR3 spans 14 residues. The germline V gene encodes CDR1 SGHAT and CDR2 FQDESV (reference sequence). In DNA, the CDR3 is TGTACCAGCACCCCCGGGATAGGGGTAGAGATCCAGTACTTC. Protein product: CTSTPGIGVEIQYF.

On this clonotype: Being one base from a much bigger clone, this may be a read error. CDR3 loop: CASSCSPPGQLNEKLFF. CDR3 nucleotides: TGTGCCAGCAGTTGCTCCCCTCCGGGACAGCTGAATGAAAAACTGTTTTTT. The chain employs TRBV6-5 and TRBJ1-4; 7 bases fit TRBD1. The CDR3 is 17 amino acids. V trimming: 4 bases; J trimming: 5 bases; junction bases outside the gene matches: 13. Germline assignment: CDR1 MNHEY and CDR2 SVGAGI.

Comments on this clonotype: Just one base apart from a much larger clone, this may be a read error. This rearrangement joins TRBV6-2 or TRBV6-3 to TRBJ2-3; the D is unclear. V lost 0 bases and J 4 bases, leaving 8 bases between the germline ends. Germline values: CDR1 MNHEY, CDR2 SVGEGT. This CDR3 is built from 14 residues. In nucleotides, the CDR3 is TGTGCCAGCAGTTACTCACCAGAGCCAGATACGCAGTATTTT. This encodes CASSYSPEPDTQYF.

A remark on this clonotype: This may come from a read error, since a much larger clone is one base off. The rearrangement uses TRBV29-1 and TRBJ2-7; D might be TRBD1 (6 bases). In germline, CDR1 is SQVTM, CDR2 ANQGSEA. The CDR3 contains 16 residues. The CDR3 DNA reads TGCAGCATTGAAGATTCGATAACAGGGAGCTCCTACGAGCAGTACTTC. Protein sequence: CSIEDSITGSSYEQYF.

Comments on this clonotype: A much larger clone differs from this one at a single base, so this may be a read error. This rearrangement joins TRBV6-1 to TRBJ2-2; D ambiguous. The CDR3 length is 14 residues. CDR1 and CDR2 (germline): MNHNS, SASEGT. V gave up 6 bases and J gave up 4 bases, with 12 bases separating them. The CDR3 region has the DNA TGTGCCAGCAGGGGCACATGGGCCACCGGGGAGCTGTTTTTT. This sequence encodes CASRGTWATGELFF.

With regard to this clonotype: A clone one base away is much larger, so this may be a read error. The DNA of the CDR3 is TGTGCCAGAAGACAGAGATACCCCAGCCTCCAAGAGACCCAGTACTTC. Translation gives CARRQRYPSLQETQYF. V and J are TRBV12-3 or TRBV12-4 and TRBJ2-5, with D tentatively TRBD1 (5 bases). The CDR3 loop spans 16 amino acids. The V end was cut by 9 bases, the J end by 1 base, with 21 bases between.

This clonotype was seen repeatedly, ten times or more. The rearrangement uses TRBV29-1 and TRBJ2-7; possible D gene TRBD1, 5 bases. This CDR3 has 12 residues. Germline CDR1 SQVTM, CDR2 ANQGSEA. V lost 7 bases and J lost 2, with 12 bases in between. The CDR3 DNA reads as TGCAGCGCCGGACAATCCCCCTACGAGCAGTACTTC. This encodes CSAGQSPYEQYF.

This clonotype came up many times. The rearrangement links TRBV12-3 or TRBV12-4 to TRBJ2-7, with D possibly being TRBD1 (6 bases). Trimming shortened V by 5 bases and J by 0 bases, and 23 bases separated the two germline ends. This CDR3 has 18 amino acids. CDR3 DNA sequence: TGTGCCAGCAGTCGTCACGATCCAGGGGAAGTTGGCTCCTACGAGCAGTACTTC. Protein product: CASSRHDPGEVGSYEQYF.

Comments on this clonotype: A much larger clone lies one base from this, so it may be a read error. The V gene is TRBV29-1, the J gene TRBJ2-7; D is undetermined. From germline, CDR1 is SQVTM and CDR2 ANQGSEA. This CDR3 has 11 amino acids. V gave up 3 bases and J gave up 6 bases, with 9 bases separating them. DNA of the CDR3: TGCAGCGTTGATACTCCCACCGAGCAGTACTTC. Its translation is CSVDTPTEQYF.

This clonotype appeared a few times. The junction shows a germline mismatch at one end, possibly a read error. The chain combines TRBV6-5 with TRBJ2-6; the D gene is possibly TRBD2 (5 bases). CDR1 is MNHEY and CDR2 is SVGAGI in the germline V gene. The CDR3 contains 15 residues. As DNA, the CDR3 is TGTGCCAGCGGTTACGGGGTGGCTGGGGCCAACGTCCTGACTTTC. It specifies CASGYGVAGANVLTF.

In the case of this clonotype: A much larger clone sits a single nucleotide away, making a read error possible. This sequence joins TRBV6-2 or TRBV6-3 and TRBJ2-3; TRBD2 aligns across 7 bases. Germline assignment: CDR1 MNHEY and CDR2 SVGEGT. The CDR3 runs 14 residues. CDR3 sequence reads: CVSSYTGLGGTQYF. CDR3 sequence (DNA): TGTGTCAGCAGTTACACAGGACTAGGAGGTACGCAGTATTTT.

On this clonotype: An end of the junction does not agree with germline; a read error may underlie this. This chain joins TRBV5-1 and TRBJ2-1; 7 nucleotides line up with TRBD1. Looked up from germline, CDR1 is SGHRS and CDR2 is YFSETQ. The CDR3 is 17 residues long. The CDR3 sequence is CASSPTGQRSAYNEQFF. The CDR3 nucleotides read TGCGCCAGCAGCCCGACGGGACAGCGGTCGGCCTACAATGAGCAATTCTTC. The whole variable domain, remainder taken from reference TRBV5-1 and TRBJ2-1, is KAGVTQTPRYLIKTRGQQVTLSCSPISGHRSVSWYQQTPGQGLQFLFEYFSETQRNKGNFPGRFSGRQFSNSRSEMNVSTLELGDSALYLCASSPTGQRSAYNEQFFGPGTRLTVL.

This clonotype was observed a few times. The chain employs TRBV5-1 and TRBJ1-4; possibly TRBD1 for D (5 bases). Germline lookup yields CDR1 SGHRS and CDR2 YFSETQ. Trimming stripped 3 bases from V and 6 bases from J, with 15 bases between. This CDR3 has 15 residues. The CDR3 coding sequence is TGCGCCAGCAGCTCGAGGGACGGAGGAGATGAAAAACTGTTTTTT. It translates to CASSSRDGGDEKLFF.

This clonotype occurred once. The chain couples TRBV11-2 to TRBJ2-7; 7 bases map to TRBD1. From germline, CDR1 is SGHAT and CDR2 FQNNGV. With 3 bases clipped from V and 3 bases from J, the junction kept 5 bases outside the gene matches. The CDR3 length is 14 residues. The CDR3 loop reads CASSFTQGIYEQYF. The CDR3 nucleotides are TGTGCCAGCAGCTTTACACAGGGGATCTACGAGCAGTACTTC.

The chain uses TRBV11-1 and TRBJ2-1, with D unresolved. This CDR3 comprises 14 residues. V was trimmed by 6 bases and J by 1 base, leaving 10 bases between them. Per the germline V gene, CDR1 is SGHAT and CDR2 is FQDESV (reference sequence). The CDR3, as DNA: TGTGCCAGCAGGGGGAAGCGATCCTACAATGAGCAGTTCTTC. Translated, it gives CASRGKRSYNEQFF.